By share, the clone carrying this TCR beta chain counts as medium-sized (0.01 to 0.1%). This record belongs to a study of T-cell memory formation after mild COVID-19. A 5'RACE reaction primed in the constant segment made cDNA libraries of TCR alpha and TCR beta, and these carried sample barcodes and UMIs. TCRdb passed the 5' RACE reads through MiXCR, listing each CDR3 protein once. The sample yields some 43,000 distinct CDR3 sequences, 5.5% to 7% seen once. Trimming stripped 4 bases from V and 0 bases from J, with 11 bases between. The germline V gene encodes CDR1 SGHDT and CDR2 YYEEEE. The CDR3 runs 15 residues.

The chain is built from TRBV5-6 and TRBJ2-1, with D tentatively TRBD2 (5 bases). This receptor was obtained from an adult who had mild COVID-19 (a few samples of this study predate the infection). Cell type and time point are not known. The sample comprised PBMCs or a T cell subset sorted from them (not recorded which). The DNA of the CDR3 is TGTGCCAGCAGCCCGGGTGGGAGCTCCTACAATGAGCAGTTCTTC. Residues: CASSPGGSSYNEQFF.